The rows below give T cell receptor beta chains drawn from one sample of a study of T cell responses to AZD1222 COVID-19 vaccine. The data were produced by immunoSEQ multiplex PCR, yet TCRdb's version contains in-frame clones alone and is incomplete. This table holds about 100,000 clones, around 87% found once. The sequences come from peripheral blood, collected on day 0 of MenACWY control vaccination. The receptors were gathered from an adult in good health. Each CDR3 is given without its conserved first and last residue. Each record gives: V gene, J gene, CDR3 protein.

TRBV7-2	TRBJ1-1	ASSLAGAMGTEAF
TRBV19	TRBJ2-3	ASRVGTSGVY
TRBV27	TRBJ2-1	ASSIGPVGEQF
TRBV5-4	TRBJ1-1	ASSKTHDRNTEAF
TRBV5-1	TRBJ2-5	ASSLESTQLTPQY
TRBV9	TRBJ1-5	ASSVGWGQPQH
TRBV29-1	TRBJ2-7	SVGGRASSYEQY
TRBV6-2/TRBV6-3	TRBJ1-6	ASSALTENSPLH
TRBV19	TRBJ2-3	ASSVNREDTQY
TRBV19	TRBJ1-1	ASSISVLYPEAF
TRBV7-2	TRBJ2-1	ASSKGLAGAGEQF
TRBV9	TRBJ1-4	ASSGSPQGDEKLF
TRBV15	TRBJ2-5	ATRKGTVGGETQY
TRBV11-2	TRBJ2-1	ASSRDPGGNEQF
TRBV9	TRBJ1-1	ASSVDRGTEAF
TRBV28	TRBJ1-2	ASSLGGVRLNYGYT
TRBV4-2	TRBJ2-1	ASSQERGWAGGENEQF
TRBV19	TRBJ2-5	ASSKGGTGGQETQY
TRBV3-1/TRBV3-2	TRBJ2-5	ASSLPFRETQY
TRBV7-2	TRBJ2-3	ASSLLGTATETQY
TRBV10-3	TRBJ2-7	AISEDTSYEQY
TRBV27	TRBJ2-1	ASRGKRVGEQF
TRBV5-1	TRBJ2-6	ASSLDVNSGANVLT
TRBV28	TRBJ2-7	ASTWGGQTPYEQY
TRBV28	TRBJ1-2	ASSLPGWGYT
TRBV28	TRBJ1-2	ASSDLTEVPYGYT
TRBV10-3	TRBJ2-1	AISGGGKSSYNEQF
TRBV5-4	TRBJ2-3	ASSSGGGSTDTQY
TRBV7-2	TRBJ1-2	ASSLGSGTNYGYT
TRBV4-1	TRBJ2-1	ASSLNNEQF
TRBV24-1	TRBJ2-5	ATSEVTGSDQY
TRBV7-8	TRBJ1-5	ASSQLRNQPQH
TRBV5-1	TRBJ1-4	ASSPRQGNEKLF
TRBV5-4	TRBJ2-7	ASSWGGSRVGEQY
TRBV28	TRBJ2-7	ASSLEGPPLYEQY
TRBV19	TRBJ1-1	ASSMGDTRNTEAF
TRBV19	TRBJ1-3	ASSPPGQRSSGNTIY
TRBV6-5	TRBJ1-4	ASRGGGDEKLF
TRBV12-3/TRBV12-4	TRBJ2-3	ASRWASTDTQY
TRBV5-1	TRBJ2-7	ASSLDRGSYEQY
TRBV18	TRBJ1-1	ASSPGGEEGEAF
TRBV6-5	TRBJ1-2	ASSYFHLGYGYT
TRBV4-1	TRBJ2-1	ASSPRLAGHNEQF
TRBV15	TRBJ1-4	ATSRPHSANEKLF
TRBV5-5	TRBJ1-2	ASSQGSGAGYGHT
TRBV3-1/TRBV3-2	TRBJ1-2	ASSQQGSDYGYT
TRBV9	TRBJ2-1	ASSPTRRTYNEQF
TRBV27	TRBJ1-6	ASSSPDRGGSPLH
TRBV10-2	TRBJ1-5	ASSGTGDSNQPQH
TRBV28	TRBJ1-1	ASSLGQGGTEAF
TRBV19	TRBJ2-3	ASSIDRSGGDTQY
TRBV6-5	TRBJ1-1	ASSLMGATEAF
TRBV5-1	TRBJ2-7	ASSLTPGGTGSYEQY